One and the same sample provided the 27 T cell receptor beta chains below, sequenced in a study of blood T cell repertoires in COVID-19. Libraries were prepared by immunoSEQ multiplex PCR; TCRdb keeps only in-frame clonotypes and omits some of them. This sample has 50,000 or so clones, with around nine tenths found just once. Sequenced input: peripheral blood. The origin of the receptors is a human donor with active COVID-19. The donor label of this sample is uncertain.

The CDR3 DNA follows: TGCGCCAGCAGCTTGGAGGCGGCAGTCAATGAAAAACTGTTTTTT. This codes for CASSLEAAVNEKLFF. This sequence joins TRBV5-1 and TRBJ1-4; unclear D gene. Germline V gene sequence: CDR1 SGHRS, CDR2 YFSETQ. The CDR3 sequence is 15 residues long. V dropped 0 bases and J dropped 5 bases, with 11 bases sitting between them.

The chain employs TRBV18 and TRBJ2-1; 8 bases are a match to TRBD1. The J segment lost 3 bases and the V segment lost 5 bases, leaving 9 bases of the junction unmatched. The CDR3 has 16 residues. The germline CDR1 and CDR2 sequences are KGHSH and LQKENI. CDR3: CASSSRRQGSYNEQFF. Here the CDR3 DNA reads TGTGCCAGCTCATCACGCCGACAGGGGAGCTACAATGAGCAGTTCTTC.

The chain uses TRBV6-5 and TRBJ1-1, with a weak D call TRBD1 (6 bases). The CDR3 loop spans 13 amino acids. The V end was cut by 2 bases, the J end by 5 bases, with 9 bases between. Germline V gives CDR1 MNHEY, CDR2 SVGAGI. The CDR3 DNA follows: TGTGCCAGCAGTTACCAGGGGCTGACTGAAGCTTTCTTT. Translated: CASSYQGLTEAFF.

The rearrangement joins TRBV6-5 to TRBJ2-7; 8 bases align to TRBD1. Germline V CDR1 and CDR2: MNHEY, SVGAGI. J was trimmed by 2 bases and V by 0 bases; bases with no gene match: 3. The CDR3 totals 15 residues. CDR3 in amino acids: CASSYSWTGTYEQYF. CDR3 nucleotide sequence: TGTGCCAGCAGTTACTCGTGGACAGGGACCTACGAGCAGTACTTC.

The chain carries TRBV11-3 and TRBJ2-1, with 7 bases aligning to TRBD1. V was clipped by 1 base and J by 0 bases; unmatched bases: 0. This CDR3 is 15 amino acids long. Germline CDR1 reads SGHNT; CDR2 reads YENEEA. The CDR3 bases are TGTGCCAGCAGCTTAGCAGGGGGCTCCTACAATGAGCAGTTCTTC. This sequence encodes CASSLAGGSYNEQFF.

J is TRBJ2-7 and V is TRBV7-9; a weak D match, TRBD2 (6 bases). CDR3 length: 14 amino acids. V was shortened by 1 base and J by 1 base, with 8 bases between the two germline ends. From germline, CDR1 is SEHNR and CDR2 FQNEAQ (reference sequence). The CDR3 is CASSLVEGSYEQYV. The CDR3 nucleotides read TGTGCCAGCAGCTTAGTGGAGGGGTCCTACGAGCAGTACGTC.

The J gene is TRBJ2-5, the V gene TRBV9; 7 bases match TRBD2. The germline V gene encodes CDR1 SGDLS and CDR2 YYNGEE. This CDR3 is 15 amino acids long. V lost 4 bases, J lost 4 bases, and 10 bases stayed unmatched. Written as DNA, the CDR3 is TGTGCCAGCAGCATGGGAGGGCCCGGGGTAGAGACCCAGTACTTC. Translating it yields CASSMGGPGVETQYF.

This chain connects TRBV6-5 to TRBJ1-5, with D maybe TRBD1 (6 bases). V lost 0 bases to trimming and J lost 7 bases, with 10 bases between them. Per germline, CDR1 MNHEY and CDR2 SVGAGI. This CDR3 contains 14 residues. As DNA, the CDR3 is TGTGCCAGCAGTTACTCCGCAGGGGACCAGCCCCAGCATTTT. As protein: CASSYSAGDQPQHF.

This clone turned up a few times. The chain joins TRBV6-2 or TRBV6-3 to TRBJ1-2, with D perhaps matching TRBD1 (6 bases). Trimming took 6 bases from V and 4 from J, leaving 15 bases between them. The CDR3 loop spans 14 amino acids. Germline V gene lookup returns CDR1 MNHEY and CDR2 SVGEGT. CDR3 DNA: TGTGCCAGCAGCCCAGACAGGCTGGGCTATGGCTACACCTTC. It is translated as CASSPDRLGYGYTF.

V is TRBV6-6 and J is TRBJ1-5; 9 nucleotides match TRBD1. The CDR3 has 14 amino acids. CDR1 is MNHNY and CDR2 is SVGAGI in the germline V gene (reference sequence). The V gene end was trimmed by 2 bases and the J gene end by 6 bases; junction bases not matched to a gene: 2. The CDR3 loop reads CASSYDRGAQPQHF. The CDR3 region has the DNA TGTGCCAGCAGTTACGACAGGGGGGCTCAGCCCCAGCATTTT.

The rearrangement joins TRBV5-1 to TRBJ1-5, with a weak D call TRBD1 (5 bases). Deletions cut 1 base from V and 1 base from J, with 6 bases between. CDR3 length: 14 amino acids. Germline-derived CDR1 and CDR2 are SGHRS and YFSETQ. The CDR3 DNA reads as TGCGCCAGCAGCTTGTCAGGGAGCAATCAGCCCCAGCATTTT. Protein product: CASSLSGSNQPQHF.

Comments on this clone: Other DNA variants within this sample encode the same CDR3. The CDR3 DNA sequence: TGTGCCAGCAGTTTAAGGGGATACGAGCAGTACTTC. Encoded protein: CASSLRGYEQYF. This chain joins TRBV28 and TRBJ2-7; D possibly corresponds to TRBD1 (5 bases). V was pared by 2 bases and J by 4 bases, with 6 bases between. CDR1 and CDR2 (germline): MDHEN, SYDVKM. The CDR3 has 12 residues.

CDR3 bases: TGTGCCAGTAGTATAGTGGGGGCCGCCCTGAACACTGAAGCTTTCTTT. Translated, it gives CASSIVGAALNTEAFF. The chain couples TRBV19 to TRBJ1-1, with D tentatively TRBD1 (6 bases). The CDR3 runs to 16 residues. V was clipped by 1 base and J by 0 bases, with 12 bases between them. Per germline, CDR1 LNHDA and CDR2 SQIVND (reference sequence).

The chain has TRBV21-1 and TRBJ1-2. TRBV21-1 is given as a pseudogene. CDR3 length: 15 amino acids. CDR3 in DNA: TGTGCCAGCAGCAAAGTGAAAACGGGGTACTATGGCTACACCTTC. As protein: CASSKVKTGYYGYTF.

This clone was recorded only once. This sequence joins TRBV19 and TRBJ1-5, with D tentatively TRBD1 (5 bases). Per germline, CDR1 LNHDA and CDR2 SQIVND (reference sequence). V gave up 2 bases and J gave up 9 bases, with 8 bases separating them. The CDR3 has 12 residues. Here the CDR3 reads CASSIPGAPQHF. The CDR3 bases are TGTGCCAGTAGTATACCTGGGGCGCCCCAGCATTTT.

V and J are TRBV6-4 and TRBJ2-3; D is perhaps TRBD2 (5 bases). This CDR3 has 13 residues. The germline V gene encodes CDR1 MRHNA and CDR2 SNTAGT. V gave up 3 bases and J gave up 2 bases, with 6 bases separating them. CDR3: CASSEGDTDTQYF. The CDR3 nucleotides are TGTGCCAGCAGTGAGGGAGACACAGATACGCAGTATTTT.

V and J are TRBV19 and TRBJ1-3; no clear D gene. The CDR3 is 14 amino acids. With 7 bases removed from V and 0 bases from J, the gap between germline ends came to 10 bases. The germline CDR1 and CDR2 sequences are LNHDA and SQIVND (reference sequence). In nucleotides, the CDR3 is TGTGCCAGTACGGGTAGCGGCTCTGGAAACACCATATATTTT. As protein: CASTGSGSGNTIYF.

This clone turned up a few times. Here the CDR3 reads CASSLGQQGSTEAFF. The CDR3 DNA sequence: TGCGCCAGCAGCTTGGGTCAACAGGGAAGCACTGAAGCTTTCTTT. The chain joins TRBV5-1 to TRBJ1-1, with D maybe TRBD1 (6 bases). This CDR3 spans 15 amino acids. Looked up from germline, CDR1 is SGHRS and CDR2 is YFSETQ. Trimming took off 0 bases at V and 4 bases at J, with 13 bases between the two ends.

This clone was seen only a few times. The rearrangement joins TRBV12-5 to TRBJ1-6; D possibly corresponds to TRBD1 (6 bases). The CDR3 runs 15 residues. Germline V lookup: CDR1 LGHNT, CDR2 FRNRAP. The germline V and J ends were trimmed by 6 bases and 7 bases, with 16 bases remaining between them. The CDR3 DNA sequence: TGTGCTAGTGGACAAACAGGGATGAAAAATTCACCCCTCCACTTT. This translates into CASGQTGMKNSPLHF.

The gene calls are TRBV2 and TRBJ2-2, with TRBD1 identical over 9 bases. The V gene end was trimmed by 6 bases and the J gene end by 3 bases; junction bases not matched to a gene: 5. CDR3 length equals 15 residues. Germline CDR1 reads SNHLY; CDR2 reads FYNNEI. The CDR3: CASSRDRVYTGELFF. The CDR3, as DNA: TGTGCCAGCAGCCGGGACAGGGTTTACACCGGGGAGCTGTTTTTT. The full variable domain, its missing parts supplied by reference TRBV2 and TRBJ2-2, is EPEVTQTPSHQVTQMGQEVILRCVPISNHLYFYWYRQILGQKVEFLVSFYNNEISEKSEIFDDQFSVERPDGSNFTLKIRSTKLEDSAMYFCASSRDRVYTGELFFGEGSRLTVL.

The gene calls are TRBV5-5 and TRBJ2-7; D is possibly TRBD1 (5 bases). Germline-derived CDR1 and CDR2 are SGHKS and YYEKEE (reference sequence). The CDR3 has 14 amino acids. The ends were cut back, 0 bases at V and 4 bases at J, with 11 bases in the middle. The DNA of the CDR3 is TGTGCCAGCAGCTTGGGTCTCAGGGAATACGAGCAGTACGTC. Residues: CASSLGLREYEQYV.

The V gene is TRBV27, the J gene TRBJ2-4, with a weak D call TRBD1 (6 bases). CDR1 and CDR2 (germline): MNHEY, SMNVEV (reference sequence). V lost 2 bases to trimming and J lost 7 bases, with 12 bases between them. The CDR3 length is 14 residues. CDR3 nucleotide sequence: TGTGCCAGCAGTTTAGGGGGCTCGGGGAACATTCAGTACTTC. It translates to CASSLGGSGNIQYF.

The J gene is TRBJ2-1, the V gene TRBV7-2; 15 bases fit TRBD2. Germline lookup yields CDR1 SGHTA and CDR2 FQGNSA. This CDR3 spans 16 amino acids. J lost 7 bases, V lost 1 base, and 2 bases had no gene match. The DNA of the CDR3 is TGTGCCAGCAGCTTAGGGGGGACTAGCGGGAGGAATGAGCAGTTCTTC. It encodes CASSLGGTSGRNEQFF.

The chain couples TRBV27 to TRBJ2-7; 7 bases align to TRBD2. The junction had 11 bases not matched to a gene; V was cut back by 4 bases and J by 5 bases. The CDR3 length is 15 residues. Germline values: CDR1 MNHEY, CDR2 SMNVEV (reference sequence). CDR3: CASSSPGLAGDEQYF. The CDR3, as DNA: TGTGCCAGCAGTTCCCCAGGTTTGGCGGGAGACGAGCAGTACTTC.

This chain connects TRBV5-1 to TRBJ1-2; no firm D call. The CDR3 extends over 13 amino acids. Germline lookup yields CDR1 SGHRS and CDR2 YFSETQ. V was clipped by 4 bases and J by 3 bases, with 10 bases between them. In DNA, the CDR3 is TGCGCCAGCAGCGGCGGGATTCACTATGGCTACACCTTC. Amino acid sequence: CASSGGIHYGYTF.

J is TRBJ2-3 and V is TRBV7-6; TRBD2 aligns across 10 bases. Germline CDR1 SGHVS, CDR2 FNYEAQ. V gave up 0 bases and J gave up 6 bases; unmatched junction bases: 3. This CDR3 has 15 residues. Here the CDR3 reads CASSLAGTSEDTQYF. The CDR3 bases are TGTGCCAGCAGCTTAGCCGGGACTAGCGAGGATACGCAGTATTTT.

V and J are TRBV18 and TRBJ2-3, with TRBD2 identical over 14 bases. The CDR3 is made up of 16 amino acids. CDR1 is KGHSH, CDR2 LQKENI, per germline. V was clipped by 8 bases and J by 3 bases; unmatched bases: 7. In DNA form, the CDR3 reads TGTGCCAGCACCGTGACTAGCGGGGGGGAAACAGATACGCAGTATTTT. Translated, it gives CASTVTSGGETDTQYF.